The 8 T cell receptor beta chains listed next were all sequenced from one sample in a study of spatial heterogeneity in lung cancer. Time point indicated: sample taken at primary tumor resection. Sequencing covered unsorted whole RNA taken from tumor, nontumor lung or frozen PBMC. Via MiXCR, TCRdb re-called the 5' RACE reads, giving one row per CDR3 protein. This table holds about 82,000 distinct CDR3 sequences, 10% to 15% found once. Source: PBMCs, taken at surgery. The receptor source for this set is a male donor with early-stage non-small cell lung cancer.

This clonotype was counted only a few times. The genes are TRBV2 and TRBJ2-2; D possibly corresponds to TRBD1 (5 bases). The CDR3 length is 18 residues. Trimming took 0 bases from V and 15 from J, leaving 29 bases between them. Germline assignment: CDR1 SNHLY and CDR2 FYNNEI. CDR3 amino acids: CASSEALLIGAGKGVMFF. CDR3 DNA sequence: TGTGCCAGCAGTGAAGCGCTTCTGATTGGCGCAGGGAAAGGGGTGATGTTTTTT. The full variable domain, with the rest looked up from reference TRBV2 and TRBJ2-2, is EPEVTQTPSHQVTQMGQEVILRCVPISNHLYFYWYRQILGQKVEFLVSFYNNEISEKSEIFDDQFSVERPDGSNFTLKIRSTKLEDSAMYFCASSEALLIGAGKGVMFFGEGSRLTVL.

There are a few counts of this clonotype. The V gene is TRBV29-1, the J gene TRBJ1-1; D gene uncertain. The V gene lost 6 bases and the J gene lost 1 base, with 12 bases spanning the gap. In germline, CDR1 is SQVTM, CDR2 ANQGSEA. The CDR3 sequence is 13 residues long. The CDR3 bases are TGCAGCGTCGAGGAGGGCCGGAACACTGAAGCTTTCTTT. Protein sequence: CSVEEGRNTEAFF.

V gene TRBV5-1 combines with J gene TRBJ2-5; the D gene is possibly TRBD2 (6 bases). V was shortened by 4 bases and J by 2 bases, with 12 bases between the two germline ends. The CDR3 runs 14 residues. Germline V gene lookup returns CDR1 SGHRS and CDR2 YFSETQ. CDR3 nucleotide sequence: TGCGCCAGCAGCACCTGGACTAATCAAGAGACCCAGTACTTC. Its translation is CASSTWTNQETQYF.

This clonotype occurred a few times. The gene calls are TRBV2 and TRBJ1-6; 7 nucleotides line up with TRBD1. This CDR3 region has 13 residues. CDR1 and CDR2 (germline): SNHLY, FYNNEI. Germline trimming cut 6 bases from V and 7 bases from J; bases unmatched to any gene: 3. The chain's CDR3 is CASSRDRNSPLHF. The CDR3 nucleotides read TGTGCCAGCAGCCGGGACAGAAATTCACCCCTCCACTTT.

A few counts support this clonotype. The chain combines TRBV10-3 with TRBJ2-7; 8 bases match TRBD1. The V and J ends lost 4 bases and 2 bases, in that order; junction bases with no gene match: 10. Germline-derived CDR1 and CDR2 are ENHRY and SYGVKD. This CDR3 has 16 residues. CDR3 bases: TGTGCCATCAGTGTGGAGTCTAGGACAGGGACCTACGAGCAGTACTTC. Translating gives CAISVESRTGTYEQYF.

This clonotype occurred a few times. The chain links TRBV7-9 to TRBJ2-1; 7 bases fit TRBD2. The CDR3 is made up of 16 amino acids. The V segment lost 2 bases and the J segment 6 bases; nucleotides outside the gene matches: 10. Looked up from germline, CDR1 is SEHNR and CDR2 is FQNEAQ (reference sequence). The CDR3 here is CASSLQGGSPGNEQFF. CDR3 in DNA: TGTGCCAGCAGCTTACAAGGCGGGAGTCCCGGCAATGAGCAGTTCTTC.

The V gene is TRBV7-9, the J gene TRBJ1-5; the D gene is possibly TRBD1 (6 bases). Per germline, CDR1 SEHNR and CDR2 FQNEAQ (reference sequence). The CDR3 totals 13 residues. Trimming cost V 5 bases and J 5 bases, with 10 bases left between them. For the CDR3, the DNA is TGTGCCAGCAGCATGGACAGAGATCAGCCCCAGCATTTT. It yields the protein CASSMDRDQPQHF.

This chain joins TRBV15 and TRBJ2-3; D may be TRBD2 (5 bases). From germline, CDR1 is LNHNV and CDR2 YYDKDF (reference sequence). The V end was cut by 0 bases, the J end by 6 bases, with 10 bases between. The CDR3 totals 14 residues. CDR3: CATSRERAGDTQYF. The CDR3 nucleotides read TGTGCCACCAGCAGAGAAAGGGCGGGTGATACGCAGTATTTT. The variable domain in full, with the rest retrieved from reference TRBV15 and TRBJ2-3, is DAMVIQNPRYQVTQFGKPVTLSCSQTLNHNVMYWYQQKSSQAPKLLFHYYDKDFNNEADTPDNFQSRRPNTSFCFLDIRSPGLGDTAMYLCATSRERAGDTQYFGPGTRLTVL.